This is a list of T cell receptor beta chains from one sample in a study of early T cells in non-severe SARS-CoV-2 infection. Using its own MiXCR run on the 5' RACE reads, TCRdb lists one record per CDR3 protein. The data contain approximately 76,000 distinct CDR3 sequences, 12% of them singletons. What was sequenced was whole blood. Receptors originate from an adult who was a healthcare worker with PCR-confirmed SARS-CoV-2 infection or an uninfected control (not recorded which). CDR3s include the opening cysteine and the closing phenylalanine or tryptophan. Each record gives: V gene, D gene, J gene, clone size, CDR3 protein, CDR3 DNA. The D gene is left open where the match is weak. Expanded clones get a size class; other rows say once, few or many, or leave the size out.

>TRBV11-2|-|TRBJ1-2|-
CASSFRRELYGYTF
TGTGCCAGCAGCTTTCGGCGTGAACTCTATGGCTACACCTTC
>TRBV5-1|TRBD2|TRBJ2-1|many
CASIRGLGVSEQFF
TGCGCCAGCATCCGGGGACTAGGGGTTTCTGAGCAGTTCTTC
>TRBV30|TRBD2|TRBJ2-1|many
CACSGAGALSGPYNEQFF
TGTGCCTGCTCGGGAGCGGGGGCGCTTTCGGGGCCTTACAATGAGCAGTTCTTC
>TRBV7-8|-|TRBJ2-1|many
CASSSDDGGNNEQFF
TGTGCCAGCAGCTCCGATGATGGGGGGAACAATGAGCAGTTCTTC
>TRBV7-9|TRBD2|TRBJ2-1|many
CASRSLAGPFNEQFF
TGTGCCAGCAGGTCTCTAGCGGGTCCCTTCAATGAGCAGTTCTTC
>TRBV7-9|TRBD1|TRBJ1-2|many
CASRGQLYGYTF
TGTGCCAGCAGGGGACAGCTCTATGGCTACACCTTC
>TRBV7-2|-|TRBJ2-1|many
CASSLGGTQSYNEQFF
TGTGCCAGCAGCTTAGGCGGCACCCAATCCTACAATGAGCAGTTCTTC
>TRBV28|-|TRBJ2-7|-
CASSLGVDFRTYEQYF
TGTGCCAGCAGTTTAGGGGTGGATTTTAGGACCTACGAGCAGTACTTC
>TRBV28|-|TRBJ1-4|few
CASSLSAGRKLFF
TGTGCCAGCAGTTTATCGGCGGGACGAAAACTGTTTTTT
>TRBV10-3|-|TRBJ2-1|many
CAIRPEQFF
TGTGCCATCCGACCGGAGCAGTTCTTC
>TRBV6-5|-|TRBJ2-5|-
CASSYSGGRGQETQYF
TGTGCCAGCAGTTACTCGGGAGGCCGAGGCCAAGAGACCCAGTACTTC
>TRBV28|TRBD2|TRBJ2-3|many
CASSLMDGRAADTQYF
TGTGCCAGCAGCCTTATGGACGGGAGGGCTGCAGATACGCAGTATTTT
>TRBV2|TRBD1|TRBJ2-1|-
CASSGTGQGLAWIF
TGTGCCAGCAGTGGAACGGGACAGGGCCTAGCTTGGATCTTC
>TRBV20-1|-|TRBJ2-7|few
CSARDEAGYYEQYF
TGCAGTGCTAGAGATGAAGCAGGATACTACGAGCAGTACTTC
>TRBV7-9|-|TRBJ2-1|many
CASSPNSEQFF
TGTGCCAGCAGCCCTAATAGCGAGCAGTTCTTC
>TRBV7-9|-|TRBJ2-2|many
CASSLLWTGGELFF
TGTGCCAGCAGCCTCCTTTGGACGGGCGGGGAGCTGTTTTTT
>TRBV7-2|-|TRBJ2-5|few
CASSANRETQYF
TGTGCCAGCAGTGCGAATAGGGAGACCCAGTACTTC
>TRBV6-2/TRBV6-3|-|TRBJ2-7|many
CASQGSWLLRKISYEQYF
TGTGCCAGCCAAGGCAGTTGGCTCCTACGAAAGATATCCTACGAGCAGTACTTC
>TRBV28|-|TRBJ2-3|many
CASSFSGFRTDTQYF
TGTGCCAGCAGTTTTAGTGGGTTCAGGACAGATACGCAGTATTTT
>TRBV24-1|-|TRBJ2-1|many
CATSDLGSAEQFF
TGTGCCACCAGTGATTTAGGCAGCGCCGAGCAGTTCTTC
>TRBV5-1|-|TRBJ2-3|many
CASSPGRGRLGDTQYF
TGCGCCAGCAGCCCGGGTCGGGGACGACTGGGGGATACGCAGTATTTT
>TRBV20-1|TRBD2|TRBJ2-1|-
CSARGLAISEQFF
TGCAGTGCTAGGGGACTAGCGATATCTGAGCAGTTCTTC
>TRBV20-1|-|TRBJ2-2|many
CSASAPGANTGELFF
TGCAGTGCTAGCGCCCCGGGAGCGAACACCGGGGAGCTGTTTTTT
>TRBV13|TRBD1|TRBJ1-1|many
CASSLITGTGNTEAFF
TGTGCCAGCAGCTTAATAACCGGGACAGGGAACACTGAAGCTTTCTTT
>TRBV3-1|-|TRBJ1-1|many
CASRPRGGTEAFF
TGTGCCAGCAGGCCCCGCGGAGGCACTGAAGCTTTCTTT
>TRBV6-5|-|TRBJ1-2|-
CASSRDRYAYGYTF
TGTGCCAGCAGCCGAGACCGTTATGCCTATGGCTACACCTTC
>TRBV29-1|-|TRBJ2-7|-
CSVPQTGRVYEQYF
TGCAGCGTCCCCCAAACAGGGAGGGTTTACGAGCAGTACTTC
>TRBV12-3/TRBV12-4|-|TRBJ2-7|few
CASSFRQGSYEQYF
TGTGCCAGCAGTTTTCGGCAGGGTTCCTACGAGCAGTACTTC
>TRBV5-4|TRBD1|TRBJ1-2|many
CASSPRGDGYTF
TGTGCCAGCAGCCCCAGGGGGGATGGCTACACCTTC
>TRBV7-6|-|TRBJ2-2|many
CASSPYTGELFF
TGTGCCAGCAGCCCGTACACCGGGGAGCTGTTTTTT
>TRBV28|-|TRBJ1-5|many
CASSLTASNQPQHF
TGTGCCAGCAGTTTAACGGCAAGCAATCAGCCCCAGCATTTT
>TRBV29-1|-|TRBJ2-1|-
CSAIRTQKSGEQFF
TGCAGCGCCATACGGACCCAAAAGTCCGGTGAGCAGTTCTTC
>TRBV29-1|-|TRBJ1-3|many
CSVAGGSGNTIYF
TGCAGCGTTGCGGGGGGAAGTGGAAACACCATATATTTT
>TRBV15|-|TRBJ2-3|-
CATSRDRDFSTDTQYF
TGTGCCACCAGCAGAGATCGGGACTTCTCCACAGATACGCAGTATTTT
>TRBV11-2|TRBD2|TRBJ2-7|many
CASSFGGGSYEQYF
TGTGCCAGCAGCTTCGGCGGGGGTTCCTACGAGCAGTACTTC
>TRBV2|-|TRBJ2-7|many
CATKLVEQYF
TGTGCCACAAAACTTGTCGAGCAGTACTTC
>TRBV11-3|TRBD2|TRBJ2-1|many
CASSLASGGNEQFF
TGTGCCAGCAGCTTAGCCAGCGGGGGTAATGAGCAGTTCTTC
>TRBV30|-|TRBJ1-2|many
CAWSGNYGYTF
TGTGCCTGGAGTGGGAACTATGGCTACACCTTC
>TRBV21-1|-|TRBJ2-7|-
CASSYYFRHPRPEQYF
TGTGCCAGCAGCTACTACTTTCGACACCCGCGGCCCGAGCAGTACTTC
>TRBV28|-|TRBJ2-5|-
CASKTMPGRVQETQYF
TGTGCCAGCAAAACGATGCCGGGCCGAGTACAAGAGACCCAGTACTTC
>TRBV29-1|TRBD1|TRBJ2-3|-
CSARQGAVRPDTQYF
TGCAGCGCGCGACAGGGGGCAGTCCGGCCGGATACGCAGTATTTT
>TRBV9|TRBD2|TRBJ2-1|-
CASSVASGGAGNEQFF
TGTGCCAGCAGCGTAGCTTCCGGGGGGGCCGGCAATGAGCAGTTCTTC
>TRBV12-5|TRBD2|TRBJ2-7|many
CASGLLGGEGSYEQYF
TGTGCTAGTGGTCTGCTAGGAGGGGAGGGCTCCTACGAGCAGTACTTC
>TRBV11-2|-|TRBJ2-3|few
CASSSPNGGTQYF
TGTGCCAGCAGCTCACCAAATGGGGGCACGCAGTATTTT
>TRBV29-1|-|TRBJ1-5|many
CTACGVGQPQHF
TGCACCGCGTGCGGGGTCGGTCAGCCCCAGCATTTT
>TRBV30|-|TRBJ2-3|many
CAWRAGHLGDTQYF
TGTGCCTGGAGGGCGGGACATTTGGGAGATACGCAGTATTTT
>TRBV2|TRBD2|TRBJ2-1|many
CASSEAWGLADYNEQFF
TGTGCCAGCAGTGAAGCGTGGGGACTAGCGGATTACAATGAGCAGTTCTTC
>TRBV7-9|-|TRBJ1-1|many
CASSKNQGFGTEAFF
TGTGCCAGCAGTAAAAACCAGGGGTTCGGCACTGAAGCTTTCTTT